One TCR beta chain is described in this entry. The sample belongs to a study of blood T cell repertoires in COVID-19. Study overall: Donors in the United States, Italy and Spain gave samples during acute or convalescent COVID-19. T cells, B-cell-depleted T cells, or PBMCs provided the cDNA or gDNA that served as material.

Original handling: Reference gene primer amplification in the assay estimated nucleated cell counts. The data were produced by immunoSEQ multiplex PCR, yet TCRdb's version contains in-frame clones alone and is incomplete. V and J calls and clone size are as listed in that table; D and trimming were resolved from the DNA. The sample lists fewer than 500,000 clones; about 89% were seen once. The ends lost 0 bases at V and 4 bases at J; junction bases unmatched: 9. Germline-derived CDR1 and CDR2 are LGHDT and YNNKEL (reference sequence). This CDR3 has 16 amino acids. The chain combines TRBV3-1 (or the pseudogene TRBV3-2) with TRBJ2-7; 7 bases agree with TRBD2. This TCR was recovered from a woman aged 25 to 45 with acute or convalescent COVID-19. The sample was peripheral blood. The CDR3 reads CASSQDFRSGTYEQYF. Written as DNA, the CDR3 is TGTGCCAGCAGCCAAGATTTCAGGAGCGGGACTTACGAGCAGTACTTC.